A selection of T cell receptor beta chains follows, all from one sample in a study of identifying expanded T cells in peripheral blood. This table comes from immunoSEQ multiplex PCR, and its TCRdb copy is limited to in-frame clones, with some not included. The repertoire includes some 120,000 clones, more than 75% of them detected once, and approximately 3% sits in the top ten. Sequencing input: blood. The receptors derive from a person aged 18 to 75 in good health. The CDR3 runs from the conserved cysteine through the conserved F or W. D genes are given only for firm matches. Clone size is given for some rows only: seen once, a few or many times, or a class if the clone is expanded.

v_gene	abundance	d_gene	j_gene	CDR3nt	CDR3aa
TRBV6-6	.	TRBD1	TRBJ1-1	TGTGCCAGCAGTCCCATGACCGGGACAGGGCTTGAAGCTTTCTTT	CASSPMTGTGLEAFF
TRBV4-3	.	.	TRBJ1-2	TGCGCCAGCAGCCAAGATACAGTAAACTATGGCTACACCTTC	CASSQDTVNYGYTF
TRBV5-1	.	.	TRBJ2-1	TGCGCCAGCAGCTTAGCGTTCGGGGATCAACAGTTCTTC	CASSLAFGDQQFF
TRBV6-5	.	.	TRBJ1-5	TGTGCCAGCAGTTATAGCCGCAACAATCAGCCCCAGCATTTT	CASSYSRNNQPQHF
TRBV11-2	few	.	TRBJ1-3	TGTGCCAGCAGCTTTAGTGGGGGAAACACCATATATTTT	CASSFSGGNTIYF
TRBV7-8	.	.	TRBJ2-7	TGTGCCAGCAGCCGCACACAGGGCTACGAGCAGTACTTC	CASSRTQGYEQYF
TRBV6-6	.	TRBD2	TRBJ2-1	TGTGCCAGCGGGACTAGGGGTCCAGAGGAGCAGTTCTTC	CASGTRGPEEQFF
TRBV27	.	TRBD1	TRBJ2-1	TGTGCCAGCAGTTTATATATGGACAGGACAGAGCAGTTCTTC	CASSLYMDRTEQFF
TRBV30	.	TRBD1	TRBJ2-5	TGTGCCTGGACGGGTTACAGGGGGAGTGTCCAAGAGACCCAGTACTTC	CAWTGYRGSVQETQYF
TRBV27	.	.	TRBJ2-1	TGTGCCAGCAGTTTACTAGGGTATGAGCAGTTCTTC	CASSLLGYEQFF
TRBV6-5	.	TRBD1	TRBJ1-4	TGTGCCAGCAGTCCCCCAGGGGGGCCGGGGGAAAAACTGTTTTTT	CASSPPGGPGEKLFF
TRBV18	.	TRBD1	TRBJ2-3	TGTGCCAGCTCACCCGGACAGGGTTTGGATACGCAGTATTTT	CASSPGQGLDTQYF
TRBV7-9	.	.	TRBJ2-7	TGTGCCAGCAGCTTAGTCAGGGACGAGCAGTACTTC	CASSLVRDEQYF
TRBV10-3	.	.	TRBJ2-3	TGTGCCATCCGAGGCGGGGACACAGATACGCAGTATTTT	CAIRGGDTDTQYF
TRBV5-4	.	TRBD2	TRBJ2-3	TGTGCCAGCAGCTTGGAGGCGGGGGTCTTAACAGATACGCAGTATTTT	CASSLEAGVLTDTQYF
TRBV4-1	.	TRBD2	TRBJ2-5	TGCGCCAGCAGCCAAGCCGGAACGGGGGGTGAGACCCAGTACTTC	CASSQAGTGGETQYF
TRBV5-4	once	TRBD1	TRBJ2-3	TGTGCCAGCAACAAACCGGGACAGGGGAGCACAGATACGCAGTATTTT	CASNKPGQGSTDTQYF
TRBV7-9	.	.	TRBJ1-4	TGTGCCAGCAGCTTAGATGGCCGGAGTCGGGAAAAACTGTTTTTT	CASSLDGRSREKLFF
TRBV25-1	.	.	TRBJ2-1	TGTGCCAGCAGTGAAGCCGGGGCGAAGCAGTTCTTC	CASSEAGAKQFF